The sequence of this T cell receptor beta chain was determined in a study of T cell responses to AZD1222 COVID-19 vaccine. For the study at large: Second-dose groups at about 4 or about 12 weeks were pooled.

The CDR3 has 15 residues. Germline V gene lookup returns CDR1 LGHDT and CDR2 YNNKEL (reference sequence). With 4 bases removed from V and 3 bases from J, the gap between germline ends came to 15 bases. TCRdb's table, derived via immunoSEQ multiplex PCR, lists solely in-frame clones and lacks some. The sample yields around 140,000 clones, about nine tenths seen once. Notes on this clone: The target antigen is unknown.

The study's findings and limits: Receipt of two AZD1222 doses was followed by a rise in Spike-specific TCR breadth and depth. The donor group comprised mostly white British people and more females; the analysis possibly underestimated clonal diversity. There were vaccine-associated CD4 TCRs across spike, dominant at 160-218 and 743-854.

J is TRBJ1-1 and V is TRBV3-1 (or the pseudogene TRBV3-2); tentatively, D is TRBD1 (6 bases). The sample here was peripheral blood, taken on day 0 of AZD1222 vaccination. This TCR came from an adult in good health. CDR3 DNA: TGTGCCAGCAGCCCCAGCGGGGGCCGGTACACTGAAGCTTTCTTT. Translation gives CASSPSGGRYTEAFF.